This T cell receptor beta chain was sequenced for a study of post-analysis software for immune sequencing data. General study points: Samples sharing a preparation batch grouped tightly together when assessed by F measure. Versus controls, multiple sclerosis patients showed significantly lower diversity (normalized Chao1). TRBV5-6, TRBV5-1 and TRBV20-1 were among roughly five TRBV segments more frequent in patients than controls.

V gave up 0 bases and J gave up 2 bases; unmatched junction bases: 2. Germline values: CDR1 MNHEY, CDR2 SMNVEV (reference sequence). CDR3 length: 15 amino acids. In regard to this clonotype: Its target is unknown.

Unique molecular identifiers had been added to the TCR beta cDNA libraries. One entry per CDR3 protein results from TCRdb running MiXCR on the PCR reads. The table has about 430,000 distinct CDR3 sequences, about 40% seen once; the top ten hold around 8%. The sequence was collected from a girl aged 2 to 10 with multiple sclerosis. The V gene is TRBV27, the J gene TRBJ2-7; TRBD2 matches at 9 bases. The specimen was blood. CDR3 sequence (DNA): TGTGCCAGCAGTTTATCTCGCGGGAGGGCCTACGAGCAGTACTTC. Translated, it gives CASSLSRGRAYEQYF.